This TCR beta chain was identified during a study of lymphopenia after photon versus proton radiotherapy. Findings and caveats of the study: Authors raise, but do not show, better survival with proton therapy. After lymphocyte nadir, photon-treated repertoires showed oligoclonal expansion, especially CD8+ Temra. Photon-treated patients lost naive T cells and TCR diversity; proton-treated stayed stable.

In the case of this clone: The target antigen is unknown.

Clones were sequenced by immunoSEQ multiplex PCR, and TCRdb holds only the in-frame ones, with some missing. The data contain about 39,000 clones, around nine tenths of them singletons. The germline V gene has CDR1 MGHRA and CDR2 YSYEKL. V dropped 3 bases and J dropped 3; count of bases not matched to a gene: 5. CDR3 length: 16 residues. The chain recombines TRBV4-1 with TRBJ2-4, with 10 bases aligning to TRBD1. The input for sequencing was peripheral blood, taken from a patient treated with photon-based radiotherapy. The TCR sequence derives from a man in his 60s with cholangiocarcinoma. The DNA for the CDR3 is TGCGCCAGCAGCCACGGGACAGGGGCCGGCAAAAACATTCAGTACTTC. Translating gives CASSHGTGAGKNIQYF.